These 5 T cell receptor beta chains originate from one sample sequenced in a study of cytomegalovirus exposure and HLA in healthy donors. Sequencing was performed with immunoSEQ multiplex PCR; in TCRdb, only in-frame clones are kept and a portion is missing. The repertoire consists of about 170,000 clones, with 87% occurring once and the leading ten covering more than 1.2%. The sample consisted of PBMCs. The origin of the receptors is a young woman in good health and CMV-seronegative.

The chain joins TRBV7-9 to TRBJ1-2, with a tentative D call TRBD1 (6 bases). Trimming left V 5 bases short and J 3 bases short, with 28 bases between. The germline V gene has CDR1 SEHNR and CDR2 FQNEAQ (reference sequence). There are 19 residues in the CDR3. The CDR3 nucleotides read TGTGCCAGCAGCACCGGCGCGTCAAGACAGCACAAGGGGGACTATGGCTACACCTTC. Encoded protein: CASSTGASRQHKGDYGYTF. The full variable domain, with the rest looked up from reference TRBV7-9 and TRBJ1-2, is DTGVSQNPRHKITKRGQNVTFRCDPISEHNRLYWYRQTLGQGPEFLTYFQNEAQLEKSRLLSDRFSAERPKGSFSTLEIQRTEQGDSAMYLCASSTGASRQHKGDYGYTFGSGTRLTVV.

The rearrangement links TRBV29-1 to TRBJ1-1; tentatively, D is TRBD1 (6 bases). Trimming took off 5 bases at V and 5 bases at J, with 30 bases between the two ends. The CDR3 loop spans 18 amino acids. The germline V gene has CDR1 SQVTM and CDR2 ANQGSEA. For the CDR3, the DNA is TGCAGCGTTCCCGCCGGCGCAGGGGACCTATTAGGGACGACTGAAGCTTTCTTT. Encoded protein: CSVPAGAGDLLGTTEAFF.

This chain joins TRBV4-1 and TRBJ1-3; D is perhaps TRBD1 (5 bases). V lost 1 base and J 2 bases, leaving 15 bases between the germline ends. From germline, CDR1 is MGHRA and CDR2 YSYEKL. CDR3 size: 17 residues. CDR3 amino acids: CASSQGGVNVPGNTIYF. The CDR3 DNA sequence: TGCGCCAGCAGCCAAGGGGGGGTTAACGTGCCTGGAAACACCATATATTTT.

The chain couples TRBV18 to TRBJ2-2, with 9 nucleotides matching TRBD1. CDR3 size: 17 residues. V was clipped by 0 bases and J by 6 bases; unmatched bases: 8. Germline lookup yields CDR1 KGHSH and CDR2 LQKENI. CDR3 nucleotides: TGTGCCAGCTCACCACCGGCGCCGGGACAGGGCTCCGGGGAGCTGTTTTTT. This encodes CASSPPAPGQGSGELFF.

This chain connects TRBV2 to TRBJ1-2; D may be TRBD1 (5 bases). The CDR3 length is 13 residues. CDR1 and CDR2 (germline): SNHLY, FYNNEI. The ends were cut back, 7 bases at V and 3 bases at J, with 12 bases in the middle. The CDR3 DNA reads as TGTGCCAGCAATCTAAAGGGGCACTATGGCTACACCTTC. Amino acid sequence: CASNLKGHYGYTF.